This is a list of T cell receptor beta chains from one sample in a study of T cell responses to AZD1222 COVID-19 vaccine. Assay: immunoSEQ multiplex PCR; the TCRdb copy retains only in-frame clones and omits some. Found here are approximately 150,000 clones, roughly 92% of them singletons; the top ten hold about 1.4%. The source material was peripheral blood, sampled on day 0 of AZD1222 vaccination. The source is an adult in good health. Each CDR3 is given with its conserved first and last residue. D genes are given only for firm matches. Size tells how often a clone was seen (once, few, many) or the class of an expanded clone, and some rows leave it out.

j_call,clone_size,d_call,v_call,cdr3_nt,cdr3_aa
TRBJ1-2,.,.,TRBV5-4,TGTGCCAGCAGCCCTCCAGGGAACTATGGCTACACCTTC,CASSPPGNYGYTF
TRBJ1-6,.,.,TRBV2,TGTGCCAGCAGTGATGGTTCACCCCTCCACTTT,CASSDGSPLHF
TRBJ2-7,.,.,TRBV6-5,TGTGCCAGCAGTCCCAGGGTACCCTACGAGCAGTACTTC,CASSPRVPYEQYF
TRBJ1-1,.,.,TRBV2,TGTGCCAGCAGTAGCCACAGCCTTAAGAACACTGAAGCTTTCTTT,CASSSHSLKNTEAFF
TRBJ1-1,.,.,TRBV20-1,TGCAGTGGGGGGGCGAACACTGAAGCTTTCTTT,CSGGANTEAFF
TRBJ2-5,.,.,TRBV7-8,TGTGCCAGCAGCTTGAACTTCCAAGAGACCCAGTACTTC,CASSLNFQETQYF
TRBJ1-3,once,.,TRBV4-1,TGCGCCAGCAGCCCAATCCGGAGCTCTGGAAACACCATATATTTT,CASSPIRSSGNTIYF
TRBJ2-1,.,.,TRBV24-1,TGTGCCACCAGTGATCACGGGAGACCCTACAATGAGCAGTTCTTC,CATSDHGRPYNEQFF
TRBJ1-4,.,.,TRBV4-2,TGTGCCAGCAGCCAAGATTATCTAAGAGGGGTCCAAAGATCAGGTGAAAAACTGTTTTTT,CASSQDYLRGVQRSGEKLFF
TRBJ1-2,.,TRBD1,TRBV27,TGTGCCAGCAGTCCTCCGGGACAGATTTATGGCTACACCTTC,CASSPPGQIYGYTF
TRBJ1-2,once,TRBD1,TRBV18,TGTGCCAGCTCACCACCCGCGGGACAGGGGGCCTATGGCTACACCTTC,CASSPPAGQGAYGYTF
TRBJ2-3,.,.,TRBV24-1,TGTGCCACCAGTGAAGGGGGGCGGGCGCAGTATTTT,CATSEGGRAQYF
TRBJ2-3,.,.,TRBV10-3,TGTGCCATCAGTGAGACGGGAACTAACACAGATACGCAGTATTTT,CAISETGTNTDTQYF
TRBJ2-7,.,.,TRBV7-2,TGTGCCAGCAGTCCCCCGTTCGGGCCGAGGGTCTACGAGCAGTACTTC,CASSPPFGPRVYEQYF
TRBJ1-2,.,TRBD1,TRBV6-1,TGTGCCACCAGGACAGGGGCTAACTATGGCTACACCTTC,CATRTGANYGYTF
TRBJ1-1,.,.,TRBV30,TGTGCGCGGCGGGAGGTGACTGAAGCTTTCTTT,CARREVTEAFF
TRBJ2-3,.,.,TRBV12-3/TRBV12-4,TGTGCCAGCAGTTGGGGCACAGATACGCAGTATTTT,CASSWGTDTQYF
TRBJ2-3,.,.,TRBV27,TGTGCCAGCAGTTCGGACGACACAGATACGCAGTATTTT,CASSSDDTDTQYF
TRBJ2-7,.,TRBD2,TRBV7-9,TGTGCCAGCAGCCCACCGGGCGGGAGGGAGTACGAGCAGTACTTC,CASSPPGGREYEQYF
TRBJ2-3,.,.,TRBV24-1,TGTGCCACCAGTGATTGGCGACGGGGAGATACGCAGTATTTT,CATSDWRRGDTQYF
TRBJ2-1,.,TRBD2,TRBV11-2,TGTGCCAGCAGCGCCGCATACGGCGGGAGTGGGGGTGAGCAGTTCTTC,CASSAAYGGSGGEQFF
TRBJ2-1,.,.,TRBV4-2,TGTGCCAGCAGCCAAGATGTGTCAGGTAGTCGCTACAATGAGCAGTTCTTC,CASSQDVSGSRYNEQFF
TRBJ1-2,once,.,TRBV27,TGTGCCAGCAGTTTATCAGGGGGTCGGGGCTACACCTTC,CASSLSGGRGYTF
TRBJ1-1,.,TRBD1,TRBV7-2,TGTGCCAGCAGCCCCATGACAGGGATGAACACTGAAGCTTTCTTT,CASSPMTGMNTEAFF
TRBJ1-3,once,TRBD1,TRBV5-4,TGTGCCAGCAGCTTGGGGACAGGGACAGGAAACACCATATATTTT,CASSLGTGTGNTIYF
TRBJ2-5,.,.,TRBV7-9,TGTGCCAGCAGCTTAGCGTCTTCCGAAACGGAGACCCAGTACTTC,CASSLASSETETQYF